These 14 T cell receptor beta chains were all obtained from the same sample, sequenced in a study of shared clonotypes between healthy human individuals (dated by TCRdb to the early 2020s). For the CD8 naive samples, CD45RO-negative cells were positively selected for CCR7, yielding a CD45RA+CCR7+ population from which TemRA cells were excluded. Libraries were prepared through the immunoSEQ multiplex PCR assay. Sourced from immuneACCESS, this table was stored by TCRdb with only in-frame sequences that have V and J called. A share of the clones is absent; for the studies checked, an unresolved V gene accounts for under half, and the remainder has no known explanation. The sample table lists about 2.1 million clones, 85% to 95% of them with a count of one. The ten largest clones capture roughly 1.8% of the sample. Input material: naive CD8+ T cells from PBMCs. In the paper's terms, the cell subset or site label means: CD45RA+CCR7+. These receptors all come from a man between 18 and 35 years old in good health. Some clones in this sample may be carry-over from other donors' samples.

The chain combines TRBV5-6 with TRBJ2-5, with 11 bases fitting TRBD1. The CDR3 is 16 amino acids. Germline-derived CDR1 and CDR2 are SGHDT and YYEEEE. The J segment lost 7 bases and the V segment lost 4 bases, leaving 12 bases of the junction unmatched. In DNA form, the CDR3 reads TGTGCCAGCAGCGATGGGGACAGGGGGACGAGGAGGACCCAGTACTTC. Translating gives CASSDGDRGTRRTQYF.

V and J are TRBV29-1 and TRBJ2-3; TRBD2 aligns across 9 bases. From germline, CDR1 is SQVTM and CDR2 ANQGSEA. V lost 1 base to trimming and J lost 0 bases; unmatched junction nucleotides: 11. This CDR3 is 18 amino acids long. CDR3 in DNA: TGCAGCGTTGAAGGGTTGTTTACTAGCGGGCCGAGCACAGATACGCAGTATTTT. It translates to CSVEGLFTSGPSTDTQYF.

The chain links TRBV7-9 to TRBJ1-1; D might be TRBD1 (5 bases). CDR3 length: 14 residues. From germline, CDR1 is SEHNR and CDR2 FQNEAQ (reference sequence). The V and J ends lost 6 bases and 1 base respectively, with 12 bases between them. The CDR3 region is CASRAGTGNTEAFF. CDR3 nucleotide sequence: TGTGCCAGCAGAGCCGGGACGGGGAACACTGAAGCTTTCTTT.

As to this clone: Distinct nucleotide sequences in the sample also encode this CDR3. V usage is TRBV27 and J usage is TRBJ1-5; D perhaps matches TRBD1 (5 bases). Germline V gene sequence: CDR1 MNHEY, CDR2 SMNVEV (reference sequence). The CDR3 sequence is 14 residues long. Trimming pared 1 base from V and 6 bases from J, leaving 10 bases between. CDR3 amino acids: CASSLLGGGQPQHF. The DNA of the CDR3 is TGTGCCAGCAGTTTATTGGGGGGGGGTCAGCCCCAGCATTTT.

Note on this clone: Other DNA variants within this sample encode the same CDR3. This chain links TRBV11-2 with TRBJ2-7; 11 bases map to TRBD2. J was trimmed by 4 bases and V by 3 bases; bases with no gene match: 2. The CDR3 is 14 amino acids. Germline V gene data show CDR1 as SGHAT and CDR2 as FQNNGV. The CDR3, as DNA: TGTGCCAGCAGCTTTACTAGCGGGAGTTACGAGCAGTACTTC. Its protein product is CASSFTSGSYEQYF.

The chain couples TRBV5-4 to TRBJ1-2; maybe TRBD1 (5 bases). Trimming removed 3 bases from V and 7 bases from J, with 16 bases in between. The CDR3 runs 14 residues. CDR1 SGHNT and CDR2 YYREEE come from the germline V gene (reference sequence). CDR3 in amino acids: CASSSFRGLGGYTF. The CDR3 region has the DNA TGTGCCAGCAGCTCCTTCCGGGGCCTGGGTGGCTACACCTTC.

The chain uses TRBV7-6 and TRBJ1-2, with TRBD1 identical over 10 bases. Looked up from germline, CDR1 is SGHVS and CDR2 is FNYEAQ. The V and J ends lost 3 bases and 4 bases, in that order; junction bases with no gene match: 2. CDR3 size: 14 residues. The CDR3 region has the DNA TGTGCCAGCAGCTTTGGGACAGGGGCCTATGGCTACACCTTC. Translated: CASSFGTGAYGYTF.

V is TRBV2 and J is TRBJ2-7; tentatively, D is TRBD1 (7 bases). This CDR3 has 16 amino acids. CDR1 SNHLY and CDR2 FYNNEI come from the germline V gene. V dropped 2 bases and J dropped 3 bases, with 17 bases sitting between them. CDR3 amino acids: CASSESGGRISYEQYF. As DNA, the CDR3 is TGTGCCAGCAGTGAATCAGGGGGGAGGATAAGCTACGAGCAGTACTTC.

Concerning this clone: This sample includes further DNA sequences coding for the same CDR3. The V gene is TRBV11-2, the J gene TRBJ1-2, with D perhaps TRBD1 (5 bases). V was shortened by 5 bases and J by 8 bases, with 12 bases between the two germline ends. The CDR3 totals 12 residues. The germline V gene has CDR1 SGHAT and CDR2 FQNNGV. The CDR3: CASSLGGDGYTF. The CDR3 nucleotides are TGTGCCAGCAGCCTAGGAGGGGACGGCTACACCTTC. Full variable domain (remainder filled in from reference TRBV11-2 and TRBJ1-2): EAGVAQSPRYKIIEKRQSVAFWCNPISGHATLYWYQQILGQGPKLLIQFQNNGVVDDSQLPKDRFSAERLKGVDSTLKIQPAKLEDSAVYLCASSLGGDGYTFGSGTRLTVV.

Note on this clone: This CDR3 is also generated by other DNA sequences in the sample. The chain links TRBV28 to TRBJ2-7; D is unclear. This CDR3 comprises 12 residues. Germline V CDR1 and CDR2: MDHEN, SYDVKM. The V end was cut by 6 bases, the J end by 2 bases, with 8 bases between. This chain's CDR3 is CASSTPTYEQYF. As DNA, the CDR3 is TGTGCCAGCAGCACACCTACCTACGAGCAGTACTTC. Based on the CDR3 plus reference TRBV28 and TRBJ2-7, the full variable domain is DVKVTQSSRYLVKRTGEKVFLECVQDMDHENMFWYRQDPGLGLRLIYFSYDVKMKEKGDIPEGYSVSREKKERFSLILESASTNQTSMYLCASSTPTYEQYFGPGTRLTVT.

This clone was detected only a few times. The V call is TRBV4-3, the J call TRBJ2-7; D is perhaps TRBD2 (5 bases). The CDR3 runs to 12 residues. Deletions cut 2 bases from V and 7 bases from J, with 9 bases between. Germline CDR1 LGHNA, CDR2 YSLEER. As DNA, the CDR3 is TGCGCCAGCAGCCAACTCGGCGGGGAGCAGTACTTC. It yields the protein CASSQLGGEQYF.

The sample holds one count of this clone. V gene TRBV6-1 combines with J gene TRBJ2-7; 8 bases match TRBD1. The germline CDR1 and CDR2 sequences are MNHNS and SASEGT. V gave up 8 bases and J gave up 0 bases; unmatched junction bases: 3. The CDR3 runs 13 residues. CDR3 region: CASLGQVSYEQYF. CDR3 nucleotides: TGTGCCAGCTTGGGACAGGTCTCCTACGAGCAGTACTTC.

The rearrangement uses TRBV9 and TRBJ2-7; D may correspond to TRBD1 or TRBD2 (6 bases each). V shed 0 bases and J shed 6 bases, with 13 bases lying between them. Germline V CDR1 and CDR2: SGDLS, YYNGEE. The CDR3 length is 14 residues. The CDR3 here is CASSVDRAGFEQYF. The CDR3 region has the DNA TGTGCCAGCAGCGTAGACAGGGCGGGATTCGAGCAGTACTTC. Variable domain in full (rest from reference TRBV9 and TRBJ2-7): DSGVTQTPKHLITATGQRVTLRCSPRSGDLSVYWYQQSLDQGLQFLIQYYNGEERAKGNILERFSAQQFPDLHSELNLSSLELGDSALYFCASSVDRAGFEQYFGPGTRLTVT.

The chain recombines TRBV7-9 with TRBJ1-2; TRBD1 is a possible D gene (5 bases). The CDR3 totals 18 residues. V shed 0 bases and J shed 1 base, with 18 bases lying between them. CDR1 and CDR2 from the germline V gene are SEHNR and FQNEAQ (reference sequence). CDR3 region: CASSLARGWGGYNYGYTF. The CDR3 DNA is TGTGCCAGCAGCTTAGCGCGCGGTTGGGGCGGATATAACTATGGCTACACCTTC.